The source of this TCR beta chain is a study of blood T cell repertoires in COVID-19. Study background: COVID-19 samples, acute and convalescent, were from the United States, Italy and Spain. PBMCs, B-cell-depleted T cells, or T cells provided the cDNA or gDNA that made up the material.

The table came from immunoSEQ multiplex PCR; TCRdb's copy has only in-frame clones and leaves some out. The data contain about 40,000 clones, around nine tenths of them seen just once; the ten biggest clones take up approximately 0.4%. After removal of 8 bases from V and 2 bases from J, the junction contained 11 bases not matched to a gene. Germline values: CDR1 MNHEY, CDR2 SVGAGI. This CDR3 is 15 amino acids long. The clonotype comes from a human donor in a cohort sampled during active COVID-19. V usage is TRBV6-5 and J usage is TRBJ1-1; 7 nucleotides match TRBD1. The source material was peripheral blood. Here the CDR3 reads CASFRDSLTNTEAFF. CDR3 coding DNA: TGTGCCAGCTTTCGGGACAGTCTGACTAACACTGAAGCTTTCTTT.